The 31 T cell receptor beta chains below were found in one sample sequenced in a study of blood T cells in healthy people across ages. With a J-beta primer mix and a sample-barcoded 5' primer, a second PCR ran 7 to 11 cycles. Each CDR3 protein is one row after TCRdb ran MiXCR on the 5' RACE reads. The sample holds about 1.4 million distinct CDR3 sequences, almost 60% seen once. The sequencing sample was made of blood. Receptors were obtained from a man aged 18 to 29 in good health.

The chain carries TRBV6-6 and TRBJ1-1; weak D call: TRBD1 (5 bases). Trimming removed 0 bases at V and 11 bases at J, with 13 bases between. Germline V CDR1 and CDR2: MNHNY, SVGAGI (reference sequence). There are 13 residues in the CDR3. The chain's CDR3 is CASSYSMGGGAFF. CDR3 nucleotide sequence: TGTGCCAGCAGTTACTCGATGGGGGGTGGGGCTTTCTTT.

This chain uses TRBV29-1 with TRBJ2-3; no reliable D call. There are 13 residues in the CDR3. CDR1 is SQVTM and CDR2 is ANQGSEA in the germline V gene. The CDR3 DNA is TGCACCACATCCATGCTAGAAACAGATACGCAGTATTTT. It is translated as CTTSMLETDTQYF.

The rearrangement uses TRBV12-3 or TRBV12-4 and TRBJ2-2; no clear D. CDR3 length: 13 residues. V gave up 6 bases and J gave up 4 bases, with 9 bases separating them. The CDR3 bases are TGTGCCAGCAGCAAGAATCCCACCGGGGAGCTGTTTTTT. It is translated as CASSKNPTGELFF.

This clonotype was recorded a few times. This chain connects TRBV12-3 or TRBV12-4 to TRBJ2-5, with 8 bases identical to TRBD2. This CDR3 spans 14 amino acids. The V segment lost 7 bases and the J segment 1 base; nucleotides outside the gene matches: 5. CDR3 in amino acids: CASTRGGTQETQYF. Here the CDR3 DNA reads TGTGCCAGCACCCGGGGGGGTACCCAAGAGACCCAGTACTTC.

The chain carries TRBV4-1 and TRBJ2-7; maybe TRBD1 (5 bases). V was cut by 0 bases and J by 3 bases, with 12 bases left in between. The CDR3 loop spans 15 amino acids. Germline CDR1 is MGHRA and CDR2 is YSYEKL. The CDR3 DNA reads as TGCGCCAGCAGCCAAGATCGTGACAGCTACTACGAGCAGTACTTC. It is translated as CASSQDRDSYYEQYF.

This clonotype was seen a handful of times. CDR3 amino acids: CSARDLGERGNEQFF. In DNA form, the CDR3 reads TGCAGTGCTAGAGATCTCGGGGAGAGGGGCAATGAGCAGTTCTTC. V gene TRBV20-1 combines with J gene TRBJ2-1; the D call may be TRBD1 or TRBD2 (5 bases each). Germline V gene sequence: CDR1 DFQATT, CDR2 SNEGSKA (reference sequence). Trimming removed 0 bases at V and 6 bases at J, with 15 bases between. This CDR3 is built from 15 residues.

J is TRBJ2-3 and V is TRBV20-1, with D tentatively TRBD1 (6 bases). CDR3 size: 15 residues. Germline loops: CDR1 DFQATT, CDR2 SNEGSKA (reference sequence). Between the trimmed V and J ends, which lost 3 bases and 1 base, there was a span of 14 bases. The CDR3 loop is CSARTRQVGTDTQYF. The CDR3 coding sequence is TGCAGTGCTAGGACGCGACAGGTGGGCACAGATACGCAGTATTTT.

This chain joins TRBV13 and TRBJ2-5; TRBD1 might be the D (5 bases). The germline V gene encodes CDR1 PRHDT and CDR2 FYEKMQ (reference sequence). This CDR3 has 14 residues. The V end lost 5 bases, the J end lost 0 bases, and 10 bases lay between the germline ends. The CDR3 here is CASSLRQNQETQYF. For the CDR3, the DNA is TGTGCCAGCAGCCTCCGACAGAACCAAGAGACCCAGTACTTC. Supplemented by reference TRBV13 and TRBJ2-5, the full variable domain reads AAGVIQSPRHLIKEKRETATLKCYPIPRHDTVYWYQQGPGQDPQFLISFYEKMQSDKGSIPDRFSAQQFSDYHSELNMSSLELGDSALYFCASSLRQNQETQYFGPGTRLLVL.

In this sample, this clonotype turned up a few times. As DNA, the CDR3 is TGTGCCAGCAGATCCCCGTACGGCAATGAGCAGTTCTTC. Its protein product is CASRSPYGNEQFF. The chain combines TRBV12-3 or TRBV12-4 with TRBJ2-1; D gene ambiguous. This CDR3 region has 13 residues. V lost 6 bases to trimming and J lost 6 bases, with 12 bases between them.

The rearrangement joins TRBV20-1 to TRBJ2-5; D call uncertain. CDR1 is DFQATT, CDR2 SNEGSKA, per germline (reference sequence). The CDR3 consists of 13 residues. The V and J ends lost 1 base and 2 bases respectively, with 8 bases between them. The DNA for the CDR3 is TGCAGTGCTAGAGCATGGGCACAAGAGACCCAGTACTTC. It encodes CSARAWAQETQYF.

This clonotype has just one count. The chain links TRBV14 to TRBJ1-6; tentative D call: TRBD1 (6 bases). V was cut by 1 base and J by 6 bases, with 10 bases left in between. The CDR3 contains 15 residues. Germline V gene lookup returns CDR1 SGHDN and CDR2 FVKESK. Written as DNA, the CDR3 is TGTGCCAGCAGCCAAGTGGCAGGGGTTAATTCACCCCTCCACTTT. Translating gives CASSQVAGVNSPLHF.

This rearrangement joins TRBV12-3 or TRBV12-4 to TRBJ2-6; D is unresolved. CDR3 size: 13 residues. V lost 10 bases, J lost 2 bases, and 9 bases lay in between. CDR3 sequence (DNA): TGTGCCACCAGACTCCCTGGGGCCAACGTCCTGACTTTC. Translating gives CATRLPGANVLTF.

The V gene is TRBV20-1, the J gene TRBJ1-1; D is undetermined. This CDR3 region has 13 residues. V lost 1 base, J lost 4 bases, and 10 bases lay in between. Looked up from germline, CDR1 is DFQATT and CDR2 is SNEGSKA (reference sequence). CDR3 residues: CSARGPVGTEAFF. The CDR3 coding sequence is TGCAGTGCTAGAGGACCCGTCGGCACTGAAGCTTTCTTT.

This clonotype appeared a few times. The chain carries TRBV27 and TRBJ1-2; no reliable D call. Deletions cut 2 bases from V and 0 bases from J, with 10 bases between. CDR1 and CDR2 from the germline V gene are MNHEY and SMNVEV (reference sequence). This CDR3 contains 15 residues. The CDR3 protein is CASSLNADTNYGYTF. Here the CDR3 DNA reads TGTGCCAGCAGTTTAAATGCGGATACTAACTATGGCTACACCTTC.

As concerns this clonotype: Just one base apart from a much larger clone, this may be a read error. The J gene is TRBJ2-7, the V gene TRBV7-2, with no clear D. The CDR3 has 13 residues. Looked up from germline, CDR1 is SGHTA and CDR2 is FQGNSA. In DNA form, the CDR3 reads TGTGTCAGCAGCCCATCAACTATTTCCGAGCAGTACTTC. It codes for CVSSPSTISEQYF.

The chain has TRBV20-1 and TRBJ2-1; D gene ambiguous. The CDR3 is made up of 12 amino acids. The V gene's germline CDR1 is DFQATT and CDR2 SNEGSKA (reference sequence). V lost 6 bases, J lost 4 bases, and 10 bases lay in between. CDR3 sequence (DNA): TGCAGTGCGCAACAGCCGTACAATGAGCAGTTCTTC. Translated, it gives CSAQQPYNEQFF.

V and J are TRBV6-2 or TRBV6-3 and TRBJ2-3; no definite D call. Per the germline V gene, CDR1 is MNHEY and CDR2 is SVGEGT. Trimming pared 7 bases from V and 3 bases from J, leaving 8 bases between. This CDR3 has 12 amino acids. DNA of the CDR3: TGTGCCAGCAATTCACTTACAGATACGCAGTATTTT. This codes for CASNSLTDTQYF.

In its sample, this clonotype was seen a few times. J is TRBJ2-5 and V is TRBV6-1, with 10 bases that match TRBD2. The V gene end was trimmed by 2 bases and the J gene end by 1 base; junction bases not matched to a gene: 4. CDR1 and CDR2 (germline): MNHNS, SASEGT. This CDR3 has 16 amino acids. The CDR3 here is CASSERTSGAQETQYF. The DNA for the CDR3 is TGTGCCAGCAGTGAAAGGACTAGCGGCGCCCAAGAGACCCAGTACTTC.

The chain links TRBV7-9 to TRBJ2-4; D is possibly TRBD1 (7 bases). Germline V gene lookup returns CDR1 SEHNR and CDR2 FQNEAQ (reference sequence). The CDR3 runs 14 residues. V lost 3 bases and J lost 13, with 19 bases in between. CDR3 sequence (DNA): TGTGCCAGCAGCTTGGGACAGCCCTGGAGGGGGCAGTACTTC. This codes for CASSLGQPWRGQYF. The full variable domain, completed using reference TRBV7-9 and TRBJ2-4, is DTGVSQNPRHKITKRGQNVTFRCDPISEHNRLYWYRQTLGQGPEFLTYFQNEAQLEKSRLLSDRFSAERPKGSFSTLEIQRTEQGDSAMYLCASSLGQPWRGQYFGAGTRLSVL.

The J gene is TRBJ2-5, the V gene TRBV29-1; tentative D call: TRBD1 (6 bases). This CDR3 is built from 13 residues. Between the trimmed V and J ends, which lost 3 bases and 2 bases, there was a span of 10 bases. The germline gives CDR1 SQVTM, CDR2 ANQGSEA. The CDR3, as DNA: TGCAGCGTTGACCTCGGACAGCAAGAGACCCAGTACTTC. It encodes CSVDLGQQETQYF.

The CDR3 coding sequence is TGTGCCAGCAGCCCGGACAGGGGTCTGAACACTGAAGCTTTCTTT. Translating it yields CASSPDRGLNTEAFF. The chain links TRBV6-2 or TRBV6-3 to TRBJ1-1; TRBD1 matches 9 bases. Germline loops: CDR1 MNHEY, CDR2 SVGEGT. V shed 6 bases and J 0 bases; nucleotides not matched to a gene: 5. The CDR3 loop spans 15 amino acids.

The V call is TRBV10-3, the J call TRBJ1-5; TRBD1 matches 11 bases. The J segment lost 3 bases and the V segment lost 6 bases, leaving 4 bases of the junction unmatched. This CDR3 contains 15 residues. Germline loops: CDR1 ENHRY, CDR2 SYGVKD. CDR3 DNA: TGTGCCATCAGCCCGGGACAGGGGGACAATCAGCCCCAGCATTTT. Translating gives CAISPGQGDNQPQHF.

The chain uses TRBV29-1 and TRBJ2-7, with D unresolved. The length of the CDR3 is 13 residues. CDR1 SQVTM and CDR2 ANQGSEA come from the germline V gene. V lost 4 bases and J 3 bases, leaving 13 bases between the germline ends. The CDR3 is CSVVGVDLYEQYF. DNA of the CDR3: TGCAGCGTTGTGGGCGTGGACCTCTACGAGCAGTACTTC.

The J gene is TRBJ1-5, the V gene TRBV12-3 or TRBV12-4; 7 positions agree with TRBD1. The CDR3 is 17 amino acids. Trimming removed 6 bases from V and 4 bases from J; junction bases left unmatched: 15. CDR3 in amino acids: CASRLYLGDSGNQPQHF. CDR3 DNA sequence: TGTGCCAGCAGACTGTACTTAGGGGACAGCGGTAATCAGCCCCAGCATTTT.

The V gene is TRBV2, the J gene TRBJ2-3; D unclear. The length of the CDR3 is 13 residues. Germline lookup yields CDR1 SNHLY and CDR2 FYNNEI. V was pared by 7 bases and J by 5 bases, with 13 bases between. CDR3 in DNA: TGTGCCAGCAATAGGGATCAGGTAGATACGCAGTATTTT. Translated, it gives CASNRDQVDTQYF.

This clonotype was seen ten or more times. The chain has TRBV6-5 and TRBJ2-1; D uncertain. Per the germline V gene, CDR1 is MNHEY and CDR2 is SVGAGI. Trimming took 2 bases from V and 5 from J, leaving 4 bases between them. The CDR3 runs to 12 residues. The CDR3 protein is CASSYGNNEQFF. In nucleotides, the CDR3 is TGTGCCAGCAGTTACGGGAACAATGAGCAGTTCTTC.

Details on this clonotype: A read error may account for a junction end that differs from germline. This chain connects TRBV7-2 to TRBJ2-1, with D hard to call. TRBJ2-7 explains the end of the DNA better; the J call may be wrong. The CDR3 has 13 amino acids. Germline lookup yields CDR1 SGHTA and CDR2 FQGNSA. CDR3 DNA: TGTGTCAGCAGCTTGTCACACCGATACGAGCAGTACTTC. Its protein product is CVSSLSHRYEQYF.

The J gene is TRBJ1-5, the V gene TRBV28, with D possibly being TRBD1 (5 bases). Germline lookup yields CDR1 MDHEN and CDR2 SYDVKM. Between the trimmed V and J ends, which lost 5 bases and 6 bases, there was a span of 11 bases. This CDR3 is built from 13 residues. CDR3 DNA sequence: TGTGCCAGCAGTCCCCACAGGACTCAGCCCCAGCATTTT. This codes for CASSPHRTQPQHF.

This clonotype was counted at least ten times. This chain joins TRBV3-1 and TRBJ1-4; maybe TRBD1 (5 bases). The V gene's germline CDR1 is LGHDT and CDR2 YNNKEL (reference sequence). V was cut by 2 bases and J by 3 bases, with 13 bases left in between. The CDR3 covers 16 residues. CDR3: CASSQLGDSSNEKLFF. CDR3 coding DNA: TGTGCCAGCAGCCAACTCGGGGACTCCTCTAATGAAAAACTGTTTTTT.

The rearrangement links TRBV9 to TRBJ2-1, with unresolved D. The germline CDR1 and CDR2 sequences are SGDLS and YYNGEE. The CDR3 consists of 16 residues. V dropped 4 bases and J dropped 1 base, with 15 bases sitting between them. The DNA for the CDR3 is TGTGCCAGCAGCCCTGGGTCCCCCTTATCCTACAATGAGCAGTTCTTC. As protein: CASSPGSPLSYNEQFF.

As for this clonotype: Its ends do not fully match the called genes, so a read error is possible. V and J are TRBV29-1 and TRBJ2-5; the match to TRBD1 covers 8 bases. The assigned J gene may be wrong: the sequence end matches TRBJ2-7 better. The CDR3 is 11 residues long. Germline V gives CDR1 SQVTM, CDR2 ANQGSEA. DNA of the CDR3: TGCGGCGTTGTAACAGGGGGCGAGCAGTACTTC. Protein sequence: CGVVTGGEQYF.